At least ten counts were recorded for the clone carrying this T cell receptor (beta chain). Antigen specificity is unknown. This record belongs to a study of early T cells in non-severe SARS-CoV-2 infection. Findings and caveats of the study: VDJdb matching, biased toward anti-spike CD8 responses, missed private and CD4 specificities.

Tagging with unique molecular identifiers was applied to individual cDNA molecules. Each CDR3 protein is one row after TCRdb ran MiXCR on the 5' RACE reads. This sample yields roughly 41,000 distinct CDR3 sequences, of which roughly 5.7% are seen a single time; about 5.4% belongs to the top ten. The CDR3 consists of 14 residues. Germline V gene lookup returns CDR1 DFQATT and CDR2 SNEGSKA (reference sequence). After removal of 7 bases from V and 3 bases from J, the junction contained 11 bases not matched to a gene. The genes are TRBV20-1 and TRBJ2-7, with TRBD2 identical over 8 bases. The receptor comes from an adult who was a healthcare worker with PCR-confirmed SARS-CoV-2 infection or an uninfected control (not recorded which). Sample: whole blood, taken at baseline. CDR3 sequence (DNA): TGCAGTGTCCTTAGCAGCGGGAGATTCTACGAGCAGTACTTC. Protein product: CSVLSSGRFYEQYF.